This T cell receptor beta chain was documented in a study of T cell responses to AZD1222 COVID-19 vaccine. The assay was immunoSEQ multiplex PCR, and TCRdb's table has in-frame clones only and misses some. The repertoire holds 90,000 to 130,000 clones, 88% seen once, with 1.6% in the top ten. The CDR3 covers 16 residues. V lost 2 bases to trimming and J lost 2 bases; unmatched junction nucleotides: 7. Germline V gene sequence: CDR1 MNHEY, CDR2 SVGAGI. To note about this clone: The antigen remains undetermined.

Points from the study as a whole: Clonal diversity may have been underestimated in mostly white British donors. Spike-spanning, vaccine-associated CD4 TCRs were dominant at 160-218 and 743-854.

The specimen was peripheral blood, collected on day 0 of AZD1222 vaccination. The chain couples TRBV6-5 to TRBJ2-7; 9 bases are shared with TRBD2. The clonotype comes from an adult in good health. CDR3 bases: TGTGCCAGCAGTTACAGGGGTAGCGGGGGAACCTACGAGCAGTACTTC. Translated: CASSYRGSGGTYEQYF.